This T cell receptor beta chain was captured by sequencing in a study of tissue T cells after allogeneic stem cell transplantation. Time point described: mouse harvest day 7 after allogeneic transplant. Mouse grafts combined 10^7 T-cell-depleted bone marrow cells with 10^6 splenic CD5+ T cells. This clone has more than one count but fewer than ten. Genes here carry mouse names. From the germline J gene comes the end of the CDR3, since the read stops 1 residue before it. Trimming stripped 0 bases from V and 7 bases from J, with 3 bases between. The germline gives CDR1 KGHPV, CDR2 FQNQEV (reference sequence). This CDR3 has 12 residues. TCRdb keeps only in-frame clones here, not all; method: immunoSEQ multiplex PCR. Altogether roughly 6,800 clones are present, around half being singletons, with the ten largest covering approximately 3.9%.

J is TRBJ1-4 and V is TRBV26; D uncertain. The clonotype comes from a female BALB/c mouse given C57BL/6 T cells with graft-versus-host disease after an allogeneic hematopoietic cell transplant. The sequenced sample was gut tissue. This CDR3 reads CASSLSIERLFF. The DNA read from the CDR3 is TGTGCCAGCAGTCTGTCGATCGAAAGATTATTT. The full variable domain, with the rest looked up from reference TRBV26 and TRBJ1-4, is NSKVIQTPRYLVKGQGQKAKMRCIPEKGHPVVFWYQQNKNNEFKFLINFQNQEVLQQIDMTEKRFSAECPSNSPCSLEIQSSEAGDSALYLCASSLSIERLFFGHGTKLSVL.